The 17 T cell receptor beta chains reported below all come from one sample, sequenced in a study of identical twins. MiXCR, applied by TCRdb to the 5' RACE reads, yields one record per CDR3 protein. The table records some 1,700,000 distinct CDR3 sequences, about 30% of them present only once. The material sequenced was cord blood. The receptors originated from a newborn girl in good health.

The rearrangement joins TRBV7-9 to TRBJ2-5; TRBD1 agrees at 9 bases. The CDR3 sequence is 15 residues long. After removal of 4 bases from V and 2 bases from J, the junction contained 5 bases not matched to a gene. In germline, CDR1 is SEHNR, CDR2 FQNEAQ (reference sequence). The CDR3 region is CASSYRGPLQETQYF. CDR3 in DNA: TGTGCCAGCAGCTACAGGGGGCCCTTGCAAGAGACCCAGTACTTC.

This clonotype was counted many times. The chain carries TRBV7-9 and TRBJ1-1; perhaps TRBD1 as D (5 bases). The V gene lost 5 bases and the J gene lost 7 bases, with 5 bases spanning the gap. Germline V gives CDR1 SEHNR, CDR2 FQNEAQ (reference sequence). The CDR3 totals 10 residues. CDR3 DNA: TGTGCCAGCAGCAGGGGTGAAGCTTTCTTT. It specifies CASSRGEAFF.

The chain links TRBV29-1 to TRBJ1-1; no definite D call. Trimming stripped 6 bases from V and 0 bases from J, with 17 bases between. CDR3 length: 15 amino acids. The germline V gene encodes CDR1 SQVTM and CDR2 ANQGSEA. The chain's CDR3 is CSVAQRLSVNTEAFF. CDR3 bases: TGCAGCGTAGCCCAAAGACTGTCTGTGAACACTGAAGCTTTCTTT.

This clonotype came up a few times. J is TRBJ2-5 and V is TRBV12-3 or TRBV12-4, with D possibly being TRBD2 (5 bases). The CDR3 spans 16 residues. V lost 4 bases to trimming and J lost 4 bases, with 19 bases between them. The chain's CDR3 is CASSSRVWLAGETQYF. The CDR3 region has the DNA TGTGCCAGCAGTTCTAGGGTGTGGCTAGCAGGAGAGACCCAGTACTTC.

The chain employs TRBV12-3 or TRBV12-4 and TRBJ2-1, with D perhaps matching TRBD2 (6 bases). There are 17 residues in the CDR3. V lost 5 bases and J 10 bases, leaving 27 bases between the germline ends. CDR3 in amino acids: CASSPPRDSTLPYEQFF. The CDR3 DNA sequence: TGTGCCAGCAGTCCCCCCCGGGACTCCACCCTCCCATACGAGCAGTTCTTC.

V usage is TRBV9 and J usage is TRBJ2-4; D perhaps matches TRBD2 (5 bases). The germline V gene encodes CDR1 SGDLS and CDR2 YYNGEE. CDR3 length: 16 amino acids. Trimming removed 0 bases from V and 13 bases from J, with 23 bases in between. The CDR3: CASSVASPGSSYAQYF. The CDR3 DNA sequence: TGTGCCAGCAGCGTAGCTAGCCCGGGAAGCTCCTACGCGCAGTACTTC.

The chain is built from TRBV2 and TRBJ2-2; 7 bases are a match to TRBD1. The trim removed 3 bases at V and 3 bases at J, leaving 4 bases unmatched. The V gene's germline CDR1 is SNHLY and CDR2 FYNNEI. The CDR3 loop spans 15 amino acids. DNA for the CDR3: TGTGCCAGCAGTGACCTAGGGGGCGACACCGGGGAGCTGTTTTTT. Its translation is CASSDLGGDTGELFF.

The chain couples TRBV25-1 to TRBJ1-2; possible D gene TRBD1, 5 bases. CDR1 is MGHDK and CDR2 is SYGVNS in the germline V gene. Trimming stripped 1 base from V and 2 bases from J, with 11 bases between. The CDR3 loop spans 15 amino acids. The CDR3: CASSEWGRANYGYTF. As DNA, the CDR3 is TGTGCCAGCAGTGAATGGGGCAGGGCCAACTATGGCTACACCTTC.

The chain carries TRBV7-9 and TRBJ2-3, with D possibly matching TRBD2 (6 bases). This CDR3 has 15 amino acids. Germline V gene sequence: CDR1 SEHNR, CDR2 FQNEAQ (reference sequence). With 0 bases removed from V and 6 bases from J, the gap between germline ends came to 13 bases. The CDR3 DNA reads TGTGCCAGCAGCTTAGCGGTCGCAGGAGGGGATACGCAGTATTTT. It translates to CASSLAVAGGDTQYF.

CDR3 DNA: TGCAGTCAAAAACCCGGCATGAACACTGAAGCTTTCTTT. Translating it yields CSQKPGMNTEAFF. The rearrangement uses TRBV20-1 and TRBJ1-1; D is unclear. Germline V gene data show CDR1 as DFQATT and CDR2 as SNEGSKA (reference sequence). The CDR3 is 13 amino acids. V was shortened by 8 bases and J by 0 bases, with 13 bases between the two germline ends.

This clonotype was detected only a few times. The chain employs TRBV14 and TRBJ2-5, with a tentative D call TRBD1 (7 bases). The ends were cut back, 2 bases at V and 7 bases at J, with 17 bases in the middle. Germline V lookup: CDR1 SGHDN, CDR2 FVKESK. The CDR3 consists of 15 residues. The CDR3 loop reads CASSQWDSGSRTQYF. The CDR3 region has the DNA TGTGCCAGCAGCCAATGGGACAGCGGGTCAAGGACCCAGTACTTC.

This clonotype was detected only a few times. The CDR3 spells CASRAAKGVRNQPQHF. The DNA for the CDR3 is TGTGCCAGCAGAGCTGCGAAGGGGGTAAGGAATCAGCCCCAGCATTTT. The chain links TRBV21-1 to TRBJ1-5; TRBD1, the table's D call, was not compared with the DNA. TRBV21-1 is a pseudogene segment. The length of the CDR3 is 16 residues.

This clonotype is a singleton in its sample. The CDR3 loop is CASSGSPQGGGELFF. The CDR3 DNA reads as TGTGCCAGCAGCGGGAGCCCACAGGGGGGCGGGGAGCTGTTTTTT. This rearrangement joins TRBV9 to TRBJ2-2; 8 bases match TRBD1. The CDR3 length is 15 residues. Germline loops: CDR1 SGDLS, CDR2 YYNGEE. The V and J ends lost 3 bases and 7 bases, in that order; junction bases with no gene match: 8. Filled out from reference TRBV9 and TRBJ2-2, the complete variable domain reads DSGVTQTPKHLITATGQRVTLRCSPRSGDLSVYWYQQSLDQGLQFLIQYYNGEERAKGNILERFSAQQFPDLHSELNLSSLELGDSALYFCASSGSPQGGGELFFGEGSRLTVL.

The genes are TRBV18 and TRBJ1-4; tentatively, D is TRBD1 (6 bases). V lost 4 bases and J 7 bases, leaving 16 bases between the germline ends. The CDR3 spans 15 residues. CDR1 is KGHSH and CDR2 is LQKENI in the germline V gene. The CDR3 reads CASSRTGRGGEKLFF. In DNA form, the CDR3 reads TGTGCCAGCTCACGAACAGGCAGGGGAGGTGAAAAACTGTTTTTT.

This clonotype was detected only a few times. V is TRBV20-1 and J is TRBJ2-7, with 10 nucleotides matching TRBD2. Unmatched junction bases numbered 10, after V lost 6 bases and J lost 2 bases. Germline V lookup: CDR1 DFQATT, CDR2 SNEGSKA (reference sequence). CDR3 size: 15 residues. The CDR3 DNA sequence: TGCAGTGCCAGTTTCTCTAGCGGGGGCCCCTACGAGCAGTACTTC. It codes for CSASFSSGGPYEQYF.

This clonotype has a handful of counts. CDR3 amino acids: CSAPTRIMTSGRDEQFF. The CDR3 nucleotides read TGCAGTGCCCCGACCCGCATTATGACTAGCGGTAGGGATGAGCAGTTCTTC. The rearrangement links TRBV20-1 to TRBJ2-1; 9 bases align to TRBD2. Trimming cost V 6 bases and J 8 bases; bases outside gene matches: 20. Germline V gene lookup returns CDR1 DFQATT and CDR2 SNEGSKA (reference sequence). This CDR3 is built from 17 residues.

This clonotype has just a few counts. The chain uses TRBV13 and TRBJ2-7; D is ambiguous. Germline CDR1 reads PRHDT; CDR2 reads FYEKMQ (reference sequence). V was clipped by 4 bases and J by 0 bases, with 16 bases between them. The CDR3 has 16 residues. CDR3 protein: CASSSINPTGSYEQYF. The CDR3 DNA sequence: TGTGCCAGCAGCTCCATCAACCCCACGGGCTCCTACGAGCAGTACTTC.